This record covers a single TCR beta chain. This entry is derived from a study of blood T cell repertoires in COVID-19. The assay was immunoSEQ multiplex PCR, and TCRdb's table has in-frame clones only and misses some. The sample has around 57,000 clones, about 90% seen once. From germline, CDR1 is SGHDT and CDR2 YYEEEE. The CDR3 runs 16 residues. With 4 bases clipped from V and 1 base from J, the junction kept 8 bases outside the gene matches. The specimen was peripheral blood. This TCR came from a woman older than 75 with COVID-19, enrolled during active disease. The chain recombines TRBV5-6 with TRBJ2-4, with 7 bases identical to TRBD1. The CDR3 sequence is CASSQRTGQAKNIQYF. The DNA of the CDR3 is TGTGCCAGCAGCCAACGGACAGGTCAGGCCAAAAACATTCAGTACTTC.